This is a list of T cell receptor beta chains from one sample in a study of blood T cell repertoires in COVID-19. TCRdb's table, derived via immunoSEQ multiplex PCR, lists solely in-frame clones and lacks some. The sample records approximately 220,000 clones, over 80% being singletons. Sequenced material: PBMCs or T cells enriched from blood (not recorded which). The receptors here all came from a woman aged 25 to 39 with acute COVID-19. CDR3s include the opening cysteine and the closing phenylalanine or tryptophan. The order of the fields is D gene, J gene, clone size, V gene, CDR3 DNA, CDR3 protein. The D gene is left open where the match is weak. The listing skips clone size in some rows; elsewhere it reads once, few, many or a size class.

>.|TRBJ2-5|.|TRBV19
TGTGCCAGTAGTTCCGGGGAGACCCAGTACTTC
CASSSGETQYF
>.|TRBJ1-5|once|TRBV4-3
TGCGCCAGCAGCCAAGAGGGAGGAAGTAATCAGCCCCAGCATTTT
CASSQEGGSNQPQHF
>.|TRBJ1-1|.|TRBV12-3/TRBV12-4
TGTGCCACCGGCGGGGGGGGCGACACTGAAGCTTTCTTT
CATGGGGDTEAFF
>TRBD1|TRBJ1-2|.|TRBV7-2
TGTGCCAGCAGCTTAGACGGACAGGGGAACTATGGCTACACCTTC
CASSLDGQGNYGYTF
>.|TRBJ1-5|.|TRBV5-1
TGCGCCAGCAGCATTTCAGGGGACAATCAGCCCCAGCATTTT
CASSISGDNQPQHF
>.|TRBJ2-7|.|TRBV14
TGTGCCAGCAGCACCCCAGGGGAGGAGCAGTACTTC
CASSTPGEEQYF
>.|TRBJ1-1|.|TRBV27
TGTGCCAGCAGTTTATTCGGGTTGAGCACTGAAGCTTTCTTT
CASSLFGLSTEAFF
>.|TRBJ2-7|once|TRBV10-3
TGTGCCATCAGCCTCCGTGCTGGGGCCGTCCACGAGCAGTACTTC
CAISLRAGAVHEQYF
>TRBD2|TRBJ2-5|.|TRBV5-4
TGTGCCAGCAGCTTCCGACTAGCGGGGGACCTAGAGACCCAGTACTTC
CASSFRLAGDLETQYF
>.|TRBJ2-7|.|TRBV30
TGTGCCTGGAGACCAGGACAGAACTTTTACGAGCAGTACTTC
CAWRPGQNFYEQYF
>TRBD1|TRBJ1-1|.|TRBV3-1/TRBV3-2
TGTGCCAGCAGCCAAGATTTCGCAGGGGGCGCAGGGAACACTGAAGCTTTCTTT
CASSQDFAGGAGNTEAFF
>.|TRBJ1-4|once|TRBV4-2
TGTGCCAGCAGCCTGGGGACAACTTTTAATGAAAAACTGTTTTTT
CASSLGTTFNEKLFF
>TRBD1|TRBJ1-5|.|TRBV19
TGTGCCAGCAGCGGGACAGGGGGCACGCAGCCCCAGCATTTT
CASSGTGGTQPQHF
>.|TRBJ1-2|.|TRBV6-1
TGTGCCAGCAGTGAACACAGATATGGCTACACCTTC
CASSEHRYGYTF
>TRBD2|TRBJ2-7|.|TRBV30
TGTGCCTGGAGGCTTGCCGGGGGGAGCGAGCAGTACTTC
CAWRLAGGSEQYF